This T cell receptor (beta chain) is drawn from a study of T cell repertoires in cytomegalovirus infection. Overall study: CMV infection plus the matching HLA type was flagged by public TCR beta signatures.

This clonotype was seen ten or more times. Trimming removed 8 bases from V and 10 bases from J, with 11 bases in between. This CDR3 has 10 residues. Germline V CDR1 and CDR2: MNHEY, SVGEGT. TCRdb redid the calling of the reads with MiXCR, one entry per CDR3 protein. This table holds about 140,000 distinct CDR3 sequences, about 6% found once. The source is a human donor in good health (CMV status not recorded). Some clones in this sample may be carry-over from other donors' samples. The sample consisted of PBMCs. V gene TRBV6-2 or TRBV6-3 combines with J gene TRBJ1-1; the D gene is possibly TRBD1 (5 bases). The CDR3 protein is CASWGRIAFF. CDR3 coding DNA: TGTGCCAGCTGGGGGAGGATAGCTTTCTTT.